The rows below give T cell receptor beta chains drawn from one sample of a study of shared clonotypes between healthy human individuals. Repertoires were generated with immunoSEQ multiplex PCR, while TCRdb's copy carries only in-frame clones and drops some. Of approximately 640,000 clones listed, approximately 79% are singletons. Sequencing was carried out using memory CD4+ T cells sorted from blood. These receptor sequences come from a woman aged 25 to 39 in good health. CDR3s leave out the opening cysteine and the closing phenylalanine or tryptophan. Rows give clone size only sometimes, using once, few, many, or a class for an expanded clone.

size,V,J,CDR3
.,TRBV5-1,TRBJ2-3,ASSSAPGNTDTQY
.,TRBV6-4,TRBJ2-7,ASKMPGRPSYEQY
.,TRBV4-2,TRBJ2-3,ASSQPSGGSYTQY
once,TRBV5-1,TRBJ2-7,ASSSTREGIYEQY
once,TRBV7-2,TRBJ2-3,ASRGGRGQY
.,TRBV18,TRBJ2-7,ASSPRLAGSSYEQY
.,TRBV28,TRBJ1-5,ASQAKGSSNQPQH
.,TRBV6-5,TRBJ1-3,ASSYAIAPGNTIY
many,TRBV5-1,TRBJ1-4,ASSLGQVINEKLF
.,TRBV5-4,TRBJ2-2,ASSPGQGPTPGELF
few,TRBV7-8,TRBJ2-3,ASSISGTRDTQY
many,TRBV28,TRBJ2-3,ASSTRRSSTDTQY
.,TRBV7-9,TRBJ2-3,ASSSRLAGITDTQY
.,TRBV6-5,TRBJ2-7,ASSYAPAAGGEQY
once,TRBV7-2,TRBJ1-3,ASRARNSGNTIY
.,TRBV19,TRBJ1-5,ASSIVGQGERQPQH
.,TRBV5-6,TRBJ1-3,ASSLRGPGNTIY
.,TRBV21-1,TRBJ1-3,ASTHPGACGNTIY
.,TRBV9,TRBJ2-6,ASSVAEGGGFSGANVLT
.,TRBV7-9,TRBJ1-1,ASSSSGWNTEAF
many,TRBV19,TRBJ2-7,ASSKFYKGRGNFYEQY
.,TRBV28,TRBJ1-5,ASSLPTLRYSNQPQH
.,TRBV21-1,TRBJ2-7,ASSKTRHPTYEQY
.,TRBV6-6,TRBJ1-2,ASRGLPSKSGYT
few,TRBV6-5,TRBJ1-2,ASRSDRVGYT
.,TRBV4-2,TRBJ2-1,ASRGAGVDEQF
.,TRBV7-2,TRBJ2-3,ASSSLRTSQY
.,TRBV7-6,TRBJ1-1,ASSLQSSNTEAF
few,TRBV4-1,TRBJ2-3,ASSLSTLGETDTQY
.,TRBV5-1,TRBJ2-4,ASSLKEAKNIQY
.,TRBV6-6,TRBJ1-4,ASSYRQGLSNEKLF
.,TRBV18,TRBJ1-1,ASSIAVNTEAF
few,TRBV11-2,TRBJ2-2,ASSSGIAGDTGELF
.,TRBV5-1,TRBJ1-4,ASSIGSPMREKLF
.,TRBV11-2,TRBJ1-5,ASRGTGERQPQH
.,TRBV5-1,TRBJ2-7,ASSFTTGSNEQY
.,TRBV5-1,TRBJ1-4,ASSLTSTRGEKLF
.,TRBV19,TRBJ1-1,ASSLNRDTEAF
.,TRBV29-1,TRBJ2-7,SVVGLAGESYEQY
.,TRBV4-1,TRBJ2-6,ASSQVGGANVLT
.,TRBV19,TRBJ2-4,ASSIQGSGKNIQY
.,TRBV7-9,TRBJ1-1,ASSLVMGTEAF
.,TRBV29-1,TRBJ2-3,SVHRLAGGADTQY
.,TRBV28,TRBJ1-2,ASRPPGFGYT
.,TRBV4-1,TRBJ2-5,ASSQVDFQETQY
.,TRBV27,TRBJ1-5,ASSASRDQPQH
.,TRBV7-2,TRBJ2-4,ASSVPGLAGGVKNIQY
.,TRBV7-9,TRBJ2-5,ASSLRSVFETQY
.,TRBV2,TRBJ2-7,ASKLAGYEQY
few,TRBV14,TRBJ2-3,ASSQRTSGRAETDTQY
.,TRBV10-3,TRBJ1-2,AISESRGHNNYGYT
.,TRBV6-4,TRBJ2-1,ASSEGLAGDNEQF
few,TRBV2,TRBJ2-1,ASREGRGGNEQF
few,TRBV28,TRBJ2-2,ASRYRNTGELF
.,TRBV2,TRBJ1-2,ASSSRQGGHGYT
.,TRBV29-1,TRBJ1-5,SVFFIWDFSNQPQH
.,TRBV19,TRBJ2-1,ASSRSGRGEEQF
.,TRBV19,TRBJ2-7,ASSTQGAGGEQY
once,TRBV5-1,TRBJ2-7,ASSLSEGYEQY
.,TRBV27,TRBJ2-7,ASSLQAAYEQY